This record covers a single T cell receptor (beta chain). Antigen specificity is unknown. TCRdb passed the RACE reads through MiXCR, listing each CDR3 protein once. This table has approximately 80,000 distinct CDR3 sequences, roughly 10% appearing once. Indicated time point: patch test 1, 2 weeks after DPC sensitization. Treatment: therapeutic diphenylcyclopropenone sensitization with weekly scalp DPC. V was pared by 3 bases and J by 5 bases, with 11 bases between. CDR3 length equals 14 residues. Germline V lookup: CDR1 MRHNA, CDR2 SNTAGT. The data are from a study of human T cells and chemical hapten exposure. Study-level points and caveats: Counts of TCRs expanded at PT1 correlated positively with patch test score.

This receptor was identified in a woman in her 50s with alopecia areata. Some clones in this sample may be carry-over from other donors' samples. The starting material was whole blood, obtained in connection with sensitization to the hapten diphenylcyclopropenone (DPC). The rearrangement links TRBV6-4 to TRBJ2-1; D may be TRBD2 (5 bases). The CDR3 here is CASSEGRDHNEQFF. In nucleotides, the CDR3 is TGTGCCAGCAGTGAAGGTCGGGATCACAATGAGCAGTTCTTC.